This entry is about one T cell receptor (beta chain). At one boundary the junction diverges from the germline segment, which might be a read error. From germline, CDR1 is MDHEN and CDR2 SYDVKM. The CDR3 loop spans 13 amino acids. The data belong to a study of T cell changes during pregnancy in multiple sclerosis. Assay used: immunoSEQ multiplex PCR; TCRdb lists only in-frame clones, some missing. The sample consists of 100,000 or so clones, around 94% of them appearing once. The sample here was peripheral blood, taken after pregnancy. The chain is built from TRBV28 and TRBJ2-1; 8 bases fit TRBD1. The TCR comes from a female donor in good health, enrolled as a control in a pregnancy study. The CDR3 nucleotides are TGTGCCAGCAGTTTGCATGGGGGACAGGTCTGGCTCTTC. This codes for CASSLHGGQVWLF.